The 13 T cell receptor beta chains listed next were all sequenced from one sample in a study of T and B cells in COVID-19 patients. BIOMED2 TRB-A/B primer pools were used in multiplex TRB PCR. TCRdb ran MiXCR on the multiplex PCR reads and lists one entry per CDR3 protein. Of about 14,000 distinct CDR3 sequences in the sample, about 28% were seen once. TRB was amplified from about 250-500 ng of blood genomic DNA. The sequenced sample consisted of blood. The source of these receptors is a human donor who had recovered from COVID-19.

The V and J genes are TRBV12-3 or TRBV12-4 and TRBJ2-7, with D possibly being TRBD1 or TRBD2 (5 bases each). Trimming took off 6 bases at V and 1 base at J, with 16 bases between the two ends. This CDR3 contains 15 residues. CDR3 sequence (DNA): TGTGCCAGCAGCTCCGGGACCAGTGGTTCCTACGAGCAGTACTTC. It translates to CASSSGTSGSYEQYF.

This clonotype was seen ten or more times. The V and J genes are TRBV18 and TRBJ2-5, with 7 positions matching TRBD2. The CDR3 extends over 17 amino acids. The germline CDR1 and CDR2 sequences are KGHSH and LQKENI. J gave up 5 bases and V 3 bases, and 15 bases lay outside the gene matches. CDR3 in DNA: TGTGCCAGCTCACCCCTCCCGCGGGAGAGTTGGCGGGAGACCCAGTACTTC. Protein sequence: CASSPLPRESWRETQYF.

There are a few counts of this clonotype. V gene TRBV24-1 combines with J gene TRBJ1-5; D is perhaps TRBD1 (5 bases). Germline V gene data show CDR1 as KGHDR and CDR2 as SFDVKD. There are 13 residues in the CDR3. V dropped 6 bases and J dropped 4 bases, with 9 bases sitting between them. CDR3 sequence reads: CATSPGGNQPQHF. In DNA form, the CDR3 reads TGTGCCACCAGTCCGGGGGGTAATCAGCCCCAGCATTTT.

V and J are TRBV18 and TRBJ2-3; D is undetermined. The length of the CDR3 is 14 residues. CDR1 and CDR2 from the germline V gene are KGHSH and LQKENI. Trimming removed 2 bases from V and 1 base from J, with 7 bases in between. CDR3 amino acids: CASSPGQGTDTQYF. The CDR3 DNA is TGTGCCAGCTCACCAGGCCAGGGCACAGATACGCAGTATTTT.

The V gene is TRBV30, the J gene TRBJ1-1; 11 positions match TRBD1. The CDR3 has 16 amino acids. Germline CDR1 is GTSNPN and CDR2 is SVGIG (reference sequence). J gave up 6 bases and V 5 bases, and 14 bases lay outside the gene matches. CDR3 coding DNA: TGTGCCTGGCAAAGGACAGGGGGCCCCGTGGGGGCTGAAGCTTTCTTT. Its translation is CAWQRTGGPVGAEAFF.

The chain is built from TRBV27 and TRBJ2-1, with 7 bases lining up with TRBD2. The CDR3 runs 13 residues. The V gene end was trimmed by 5 bases and the J gene end by 9 bases; junction bases not matched to a gene: 7. CDR1 is MNHEY and CDR2 is SMNVEV in the germline V gene (reference sequence). The CDR3 reads CASSGERDSEQFF. Here the CDR3 DNA reads TGTGCCAGCAGTGGGGAGCGGGATAGTGAGCAGTTCTTC.

On this clonotype: Just one base apart from a much larger clone, this may be a read error. The rearrangement uses TRBV6-5 and TRBJ1-2; TRBD1 matches at 8 bases. Germline trimming cut 7 bases from V and 4 bases from J; bases unmatched to any gene: 5. Germline assignment: CDR1 MNHEY and CDR2 SVGAGI. The CDR3 is made up of 13 amino acids. The chain's CDR3 is CASTQGQAYGYTF. DNA of the CDR3: TGTGCCAGCACCCAGGGACAGGCCTATGGCTACACCTTC.

Relative to its sample, this clonotype is medium-sized. This chain connects TRBV30 to TRBJ1-6, with TRBD1 as a possible D gene (6 bases). The CDR3 sequence is 13 residues long. V shed 3 bases and J shed 10 bases, with 13 bases lying between them. Germline V gives CDR1 GTSNPN, CDR2 SVGIG (reference sequence). CDR3 region: CAWRGGGRSPLHF. The CDR3 nucleotides are TGTGCCTGGAGGGGGGGGGGCAGATCACCCCTCCACTTT.

This clonotype was picked up one time. V and J are TRBV7-6 and TRBJ1-4; 10 bases align to TRBD1. V lost 3 bases, J lost 2 bases, and 3 bases stayed unmatched. CDR1 SGHVS and CDR2 FNYEAQ come from the germline V gene. The CDR3 extends over 16 amino acids. The CDR3 loop is CASSLGQGITNEKLFF. CDR3 nucleotides: TGTGCCAGCAGCTTGGGACAGGGGATCACTAATGAAAAACTGTTTTTT.

This clonotype was counted many times. CDR3 sequence (DNA): TGTGCCACCCGGGACTCGGGCTCCTACGAGCAGTACTTC. It yields the protein CATRDSGSYEQYF. This chain links TRBV15 with TRBJ2-7; D perhaps matches TRBD2 (6 bases). The germline gives CDR1 LNHNV, CDR2 YYDKDF (reference sequence). Trimming shortened V by 8 bases and J by 0 bases, and 11 bases separated the two germline ends. CDR3 length: 13 residues.

The V call is TRBV6-5, the J call TRBJ2-7; 9 positions agree with TRBD1. V shed 6 bases and J 3 bases; nucleotides not matched to a gene: 9. Germline CDR1 reads MNHEY; CDR2 reads SVGAGI. The CDR3 consists of 15 residues. The CDR3, as DNA: TGTGCCAGCAGGCCTCCCGTGACAGGGGGCTACGAGCAGTACTTC. This sequence encodes CASRPPVTGGYEQYF.

This clonotype occurred a few times. The chain joins TRBV10-3 to TRBJ1-4; no clear D. Per germline, CDR1 ENHRY and CDR2 SYGVKD. Trimming stripped 0 bases from V and 3 bases from J, with 17 bases between. This CDR3 has 18 amino acids. The CDR3 protein is CAISESRQVRAANEKLFF. CDR3 sequence (DNA): TGTGCCATCAGTGAGTCGAGGCAGGTCCGGGCAGCTAATGAAAAACTGTTTTTT.

This clonotype is labeled medium-sized. The V and J genes are TRBV11-1 and TRBJ1-6; perhaps TRBD1 as D (5 bases). CDR3 length: 14 residues. V dropped 5 bases and J dropped 7 bases, with 12 bases sitting between them. CDR1 SGHAT and CDR2 FQDESV come from the germline V gene (reference sequence). The CDR3 sequence: CASSPGRENSPLHF. CDR3 DNA: TGTGCCAGCAGCCCGGGACGGGAAAATTCACCCCTCCACTTT. Drawing the rest from reference TRBV11-1 and TRBJ1-6, the complete variable domain is EAEVAQSPRYKITEKSQAVAFWCDPISGHATLYWYRQILGQGPELLVQFQDESVVDDSQLPKDRFSAERLKGVDSTLKIQPAELGDSAMYLCASSPGRENSPLHFGNGTRLTVT.